These T cell receptor beta chains were read from a single sample in a study of cytomegalovirus exposure and HLA in healthy donors. TCRdb's copy holds only in-frame clones and misses some; the assay was immunoSEQ multiplex PCR. The sample lists about 130,000 clones, around two thirds occurring once. Sequencing input: PBMCs. The receptors originated from a human donor in good health. Both conserved end residues are part of each CDR3. The D gene is left open where the match is weak. Not all rows give a size; the values are once, few, many and, for expanded clones, a class.

V	size	J	D	length	DNA	CDR3
TRBV9	-	TRBJ2-1	-	16	TGTGCCAGCAGCGCAATCCCAGGGGCCGATTCCAATGAGCAGTTCTTC	CASSAIPGADSNEQFF
TRBV4-1	-	TRBJ1-3	-	15	TGCGCCAGCAGCCAAGAGGGGGCGCGCGGAAACACCATATATTTT	CASSQEGARGNTIYF
TRBV7-6	-	TRBJ1-1	-	11	TGTGCCAGCAGCGAAGGGGCTGAAGCTTTCTTT	CASSEGAEAFF
TRBV6-5	-	TRBJ2-7	TRBD1	14	TGTGCCAGCAGATCCCAGACAGGGGCCTACGAGCAGTACTTC	CASRSQTGAYEQYF
TRBV30	once	TRBJ2-7	-	16	TGTGCCTGGAGTCGGGGCAGGGAGGCCGTCCGCTACGAGCAGTACTTC	CAWSRGREAVRYEQYF
TRBV2	few	TRBJ1-5	-	15	TGTGCCAGCAGTGTTTGGAGGGAAGGCAATCAGCCCCAGCATTTT	CASSVWREGNQPQHF
TRBV6-5	few	TRBJ2-1	TRBD2	14	TGTGCCAGCAGTCCTAGCGGGGGATACAATGAGCAGTTCTTC	CASSPSGGYNEQFF
TRBV7-2	-	TRBJ1-1	-	13	TGTGCCAGCAGCTTGATCCGGGGCACTGAAGCTTTCTTT	CASSLIRGTEAFF
TRBV11-2	few	TRBJ2-1	TRBD2	17	TGTGCCAGCAGCGTGGCTAGCGGGCGCGCCCGTTACAATGAGCAGTTCTTC	CASSVASGRARYNEQFF
TRBV30	-	TRBJ1-1	-	14	TGTGCCTGCGGACGTAGGGGCAGGAACACTGAAGCTTTCTTT	CACGRRGRNTEAFF
TRBV14	-	TRBJ2-7	-	14	TGTGCCAGCAGCCATGCTGGAGGCGGCTACGAGCAGTACTTC	CASSHAGGGYEQYF
TRBV2	-	TRBJ1-1	-	13	TGTGCCAGCAGTATACAACAGGGCGCTGAAGCTTTCTTT	CASSIQQGAEAFF
TRBV28	-	TRBJ2-1	TRBD2	15	TGTGCCAGCAAAACCGGGACTAGGCGGGGGAATGAGCAGTTCTTC	CASKTGTRRGNEQFF
TRBV7-8	few	TRBJ2-1	TRBD2	15	TGTGCCAGCAGCTTAGGGGCTAGCGGGGGTAATGAGCAGTTCTTC	CASSLGASGGNEQFF
TRBV7-2	-	TRBJ1-1	-	14	TGTGCCAGCAGCTTATCCAGGGGGAACACTGAAGCTTTCTTT	CASSLSRGNTEAFF